This T cell receptor beta chain was captured by sequencing in a study of OX40 agonist ivuxolimab in advanced cancers. Study details: The patients' treatment was ivuxolimab, an agonistic anti-OX40 (CD134) antibody. Partial responses, seen in three patients, involved one hepatocellular carcinoma and two cutaneous melanomas. Whole-study results and caveats: Also showing low normalized T-cell clonal expansion were some of the nonresponders. Relative to CD4+, CD8+ T cells held more expanded clones on average.

Method: immunoSEQ multiplex PCR; TCRdb's copy keeps in-frame clones and lacks some. This table has some 76,000 clones, around 81% appearing once. Regarding this clone: Antigen unknown.

V dropped 6 bases and J dropped 2; count of bases not matched to a gene: 2. The CDR3 runs 16 residues. Per the germline V gene, CDR1 is ENHRY and CDR2 is SYGVKD. This sample comprised CD4+ or CD8+ T cells sorted from blood, obtained in a trial of the OX40 agonist ivuxolimab. The sequence derives from an adult with an advanced solid tumor such as melanoma, head and neck, liver or kidney cancer. The chain uses TRBV10-3 and TRBJ2-6; 12 bases agree with TRBD1. The CDR3: CAISGTGGTGANVLTF. The CDR3 coding sequence is TGTGCCATCAGCGGGACAGGGGGCACTGGGGCCAACGTCCTGACTTTC.